The present TCR beta chain was sequenced within a study of cytomegalovirus exposure and HLA in healthy donors. General study points: Researchers counted around 150 TCR beta chains as cytomegalovirus-associated. When the data were analyzed later, several of the most significant clusters appeared to be linked to common viral pathogens. Roughly even sequencing depth across donors was the assumption behind the presence/absence analyses.

As concerns this clone: Its cognate antigen is unknown.

The study ran its PCR with 60 Vbeta and 13 Jbeta primers. TCRdb's table, derived via immunoSEQ multiplex PCR, lists solely in-frame clones and lacks some. The sample has 150,000 to 180,000 clones; 70% to 80% are singletons. J was trimmed by 4 bases and V by 0 bases; bases with no gene match: 8. The CDR3 totals 16 residues. Germline V lookup: CDR1 SGDLS, CDR2 YYNGEE. The chain carries TRBV9 and TRBJ2-7, with 9 bases that match TRBD2. The origin of this receptor is a man under 40 in good health and CMV-seropositive. Sequencing used PBMCs. In nucleotides, the CDR3 is TGTGCCAGCAGCGTAGGTCCTAGCGGGAATTTATACGAGCAGTACTTC. It is translated as CASSVGPSGNLYEQYF. The whole variable domain, filled in from reference TRBV9 and TRBJ2-7, reads DSGVTQTPKHLITATGQRVTLRCSPRSGDLSVYWYQQSLDQGLQFLIQYYNGEERAKGNILERFSAQQFPDLHSELNLSSLELGDSALYFCASSVGPSGNLYEQYFGPGTRLTVT.